The present TCR beta chain was sequenced within a study of technical replicates of blood from a handful of donors. With V trimmed by 2 bases and J by 6 bases, 7 bases remained unmatched. CDR1 is SSHAT, CDR2 FNYEAQ, per germline (reference sequence). The CDR3 runs to 15 residues. The assay was immunoSEQ multiplex PCR, and TCRdb's table has in-frame clones only and misses some. The table records some 56,000 clones, 90% to 95% of them present only once. Material: PBMCs. The rearrangement joins TRBV7-7 to TRBJ1-2; 9 nucleotides match TRBD1. The source is a human donor in good health. Some clones in this sample may be carry-over from other donors' samples. CDR3 in amino acids: CASSLSTGGANGYTF. CDR3 bases: TGTGCCAGCAGCTTAAGCACAGGGGGCGCCAATGGCTACACCTTC.